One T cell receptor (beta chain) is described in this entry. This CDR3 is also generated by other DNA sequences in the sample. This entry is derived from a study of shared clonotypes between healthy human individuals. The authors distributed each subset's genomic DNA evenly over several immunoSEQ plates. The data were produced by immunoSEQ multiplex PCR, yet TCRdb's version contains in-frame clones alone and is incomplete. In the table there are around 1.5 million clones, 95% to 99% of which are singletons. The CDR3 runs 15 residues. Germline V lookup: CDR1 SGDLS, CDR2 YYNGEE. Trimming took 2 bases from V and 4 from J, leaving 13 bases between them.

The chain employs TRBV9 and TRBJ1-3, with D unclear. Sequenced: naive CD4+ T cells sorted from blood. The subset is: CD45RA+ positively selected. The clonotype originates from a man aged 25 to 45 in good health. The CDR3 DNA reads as TGTGCCAGCAGCGTCGGAGCGGTGGGAGGAAACACCATATATTTT. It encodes CASSVGAVGGNTIYF. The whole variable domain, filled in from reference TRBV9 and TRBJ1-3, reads DSGVTQTPKHLITATGQRVTLRCSPRSGDLSVYWYQQSLDQGLQFLIQYYNGEERAKGNILERFSAQQFPDLHSELNLSSLELGDSALYFCASSVGAVGGNTIYFGEGSWLTVV.